This record covers a single T cell receptor beta chain. Those enrolled in Seattle joined during active infection and were followed longitudinally afterward. Authors' processing steps: Nucleated cell number was recorded as an estimate derived from reference gene primer amplification. The repertoire was sequenced with immunoSEQ multiplex PCR; TCRdb's copy has only in-frame clones and lacks some. V, J and clone size reflect that table, while D and trimming were determined from the DNA. The data contain some 200,000 clones, 75% to 90% of them singletons. This specimen comes from a study of blood T cell repertoires in COVID-19. Study overall: COVID-19 samples, acute and convalescent, were from the United States, Italy and Spain. Sample material is recorded as cDNA or gDNA derived from T cells, B-cell-depleted T cells, or PBMCs.

This receptor was obtained from a woman between 65 and 79 years old with COVID-19, enrolled during active disease. Sequenced material: peripheral blood.

The CDR3 sequence: CASRLQVTEAFF. CDR3 coding DNA: TGTGCCAGCAGGCTGCAGGTAACTGAAGCTTTCTTT. The rearrangement links TRBV28 to TRBJ1-1; D is uncertain. The CDR3 loop spans 12 amino acids. Germline-derived CDR1 and CDR2 are MDHEN and SYDVKM. Trimming left V 6 bases short and J 5 bases short, with 10 bases between.